Listed here is a single TCR beta chain. Repertoires were generated with immunoSEQ multiplex PCR, while TCRdb's copy carries only in-frame clones and drops some. The data contain more than 50,000 clones, 84% of them singletons. V was pared by 11 bases and J by 7 bases, with 21 bases between. The germline V gene encodes CDR1 MNHEY and CDR2 SVGAGI. The CDR3 consists of 14 residues. This entry is derived from a study of OX40 agonist ivuxolimab in advanced cancers. The V gene is TRBV6-5, the J gene TRBJ2-1; TRBD2 might be the D (6 bases). The sample consisted of CD4+ or CD8+ T cells sorted from blood, taken in a trial of the OX40 agonist ivuxolimab. This TCR came from an adult with an advanced solid tumor such as melanoma, head and neck, liver or kidney cancer. DNA of the CDR3: TGTGCCGTCCGGGAGACTCATTTGATGAATGAGCAGTTCTTC. It encodes CAVRETHLMNEQFF.